The T cell receptor (beta chain) under discussion was sequenced for a study of T cells in Graves' hyperthyroidism and ophthalmopathy. Study outcomes and limitations: The model foresaw ophthalmopathy a median roughly 6 months prior to onset.

Regarding this clonotype: Antigen unknown.

This CDR3 is built from 13 residues. Germline V gene data show CDR1 as MNHNS and CDR2 as SASEGT. The ends lost 0 bases at V and 12 bases at J; junction bases unmatched: 4. Amplified TCR beta CDR3 regions came from RNA transcripts. HTBI primers were used for first-round RT-PCR of the TCR CDR3. From the multiplex PCR reads, TCRdb called clonotypes with MiXCR, one entry per CDR3 protein. The sample yields about 150,000 distinct CDR3 sequences, 22% seen once. The V gene is TRBV6-1, the J gene TRBJ2-4, with TRBD1 identical over 8 bases. The TCR sequence derives from a woman between 45 and 65 years old with Graves' hyperthyroidism that later progressed to Graves' ophthalmopathy. Source material: blood. The CDR3 DNA follows: TGTGCCAGCAGTGAAGCTAGGGACAGGCCTCAGTACTTC. Residues: CASSEARDRPQYF.